The next 20 T cell receptor beta chains were all read from a single sample in a study of blood T cell repertoires in COVID-19. Data came from immunoSEQ multiplex PCR; TCRdb stores just in-frame clones and leaves some out. This repertoire shows approximately 240,000 clones, nearly 90% found once; its top ten account for 2.1%. Sequences were obtained from peripheral blood. The receptors shown here come from a woman aged 40 to 50 who had recovered from COVID-19.

The chain joins TRBV4-3 to TRBJ2-3; TRBD1 aligns across 8 bases. Germline CDR1 and CDR2: LGHNA and YSLEER. The CDR3 length is 16 residues. J was trimmed by 0 bases and V by 1 base; bases with no gene match: 3. In DNA form, the CDR3 reads TGCGCCAGCAGCCAAGGGACAGGGTCCAGCACAGATACGCAGTATTTT. It specifies CASSQGTGSSTDTQYF.

The J gene is TRBJ2-1, the V gene TRBV28; possibly TRBD2 for D (5 bases). CDR3 length: 15 residues. The ends were cut back, 2 bases at V and 0 bases at J, with 8 bases in the middle. Germline loops: CDR1 MDHEN, CDR2 SYDVKM. The CDR3 protein is CASSLSGGSYNEQFF. The CDR3 DNA reads TGTGCCAGCAGTTTAAGCGGAGGCTCCTACAATGAGCAGTTCTTC.

V is TRBV7-2 and J is TRBJ2-1; 10 bases fit TRBD2. With V trimmed by 2 bases and J by 4 bases, 5 bases remained unmatched. Germline CDR1 and CDR2: SGHTA and FQGNSA. CDR3 length equals 16 residues. The CDR3 here is CASSLKERGGYNEQFF. Here the CDR3 DNA reads TGTGCCAGCAGCTTAAAGGAGCGGGGGGGTTACAATGAGCAGTTCTTC.

The chain combines TRBV27 with TRBJ1-1, with D possibly TRBD1 on 5 matching bases. CDR1 and CDR2 from the germline V gene are MNHEY and SMNVEV (reference sequence). The ends were cut back, 5 bases at V and 5 bases at J, with 18 bases in the middle. CDR3 length: 15 amino acids. CDR3 protein: CASSPRGGQWTEAFF. Here the CDR3 DNA reads TGTGCCAGCAGTCCCCGGGGGGGTCAATGGACTGAAGCTTTCTTT.

The genes are TRBV18 and TRBJ2-7; 9 nucleotides agree with TRBD1. Unmatched junction bases numbered 18, after V lost 6 bases and J lost 3 bases. Germline V gives CDR1 KGHSH, CDR2 LQKENI. CDR3 size: 18 residues. The CDR3 DNA is TGTGCCAGCTCCTTCACGGGAGGCGGACAGGGGACGAGCTACGAGCAGTACTTC. This codes for CASSFTGGGQGTSYEQYF.

V and J are TRBV6-5 and TRBJ1-2; perhaps TRBD1 as D (5 bases). Germline V gene sequence: CDR1 MNHEY, CDR2 SVGAGI. V was cut by 4 bases and J by 8 bases, with 20 bases left in between. CDR3 length equals 15 residues. The CDR3 sequence is CASSWGDAGERGYTF. CDR3 DNA sequence: TGTGCCAGCAGTTGGGGGGATGCGGGGGAGAGGGGCTACACCTTC.

V and J are TRBV11-2 and TRBJ2-7, with 7 bases lining up with TRBD1. After removal of 3 bases from V and 0 bases from J, the junction contained 8 bases not matched to a gene. Looked up from germline, CDR1 is SGHAT and CDR2 is FQNNGV. The CDR3 loop spans 16 amino acids. CDR3: CASSLGLGQVSYEQYF. In DNA form, the CDR3 reads TGTGCCAGCAGCTTGGGCCTCGGACAGGTCTCCTACGAGCAGTACTTC.

In this sample, this clone turned up once. The chain carries TRBV13 and TRBJ2-1; D may be TRBD2 (5 bases). CDR1 is PRHDT, CDR2 FYEKMQ, per germline (reference sequence). The CDR3 runs to 15 residues. V lost 7 bases and J lost 0, with 13 bases in between. The CDR3 DNA follows: TGTGCCAGCACCTCGGACTTAAGCTCCTACAATGAGCAGTTCTTC. It yields the protein CASTSDLSSYNEQFF.

The J gene is TRBJ1-5, the V gene TRBV19, with D possibly TRBD1 on 6 matching bases. V was trimmed by 6 bases and J by 7 bases, leaving 19 bases between them. The CDR3 is made up of 15 amino acids. Germline V CDR1 and CDR2: LNHDA, SQIVND (reference sequence). The CDR3 loop is CASSATGIGIQPQHF. For the CDR3, the DNA is TGTGCCAGTAGCGCCACAGGGATCGGTATCCAGCCCCAGCATTTT.

The CDR3 here is CASSSYLQGIDNSPLHF. In DNA, the CDR3 is TGTGCCAGTAGTTCATATCTACAGGGGATCGATAATTCACCCCTCCACTTT. The V call is TRBV19, the J call TRBJ1-6; the match to TRBD1 covers 7 bases. Germline V gene lookup returns CDR1 LNHDA and CDR2 SQIVND (reference sequence). The V gene end was trimmed by 5 bases and the J gene end by 5 bases; junction bases not matched to a gene: 12. The length of the CDR3 is 17 residues.

This clone was found a few times. The V call is TRBV30, the J call TRBJ1-2; a weak D match, TRBD1 (5 bases). The germline gives CDR1 GTSNPN, CDR2 SVGIG (reference sequence). CDR3 length: 13 amino acids. V was shortened by 2 bases and J by 5 bases, with 12 bases between the two germline ends. The CDR3 coding sequence is TGTGCCTGGAGTTGGCAAGGGGCGTATGGCTACACCTTC. Its protein product is CAWSWQGAYGYTF.

The gene calls are TRBV13 and TRBJ2-7; D is possibly TRBD2 (6 bases). The CDR3 runs 17 residues. Trimming pared 5 bases from V and 2 bases from J, leaving 22 bases between. From germline, CDR1 is PRHDT and CDR2 FYEKMQ (reference sequence). The CDR3 sequence is CASSEQIVAGQPYEQYF. As DNA, the CDR3 is TGTGCCAGCAGCGAACAGATAGTGGCGGGGCAGCCCTACGAGCAGTACTTC.

This clone appeared once. This chain connects TRBV5-4 to TRBJ1-2; 9 bases agree with TRBD1. V dropped 0 bases and J dropped 2; count of bases not matched to a gene: 8. The germline V gene has CDR1 SGHNT and CDR2 YYREEE (reference sequence). This CDR3 contains 17 residues. For the CDR3, the DNA is TGTGCCAGCAGCTTGGGTACAGGGGGCGCATTGAACTATGGCTACACCTTC. It translates to CASSLGTGGALNYGYTF. The full variable domain, with the rest looked up from reference TRBV5-4 and TRBJ1-2, is ETGVTQSPTHLIKTRGQQVTLRCSSQSGHNTVSWYQQALGQGPQFIFQYYREEENGRGNFPPRFSGLQFPNYSSELNVNALELDDSALYLCASSLGTGGALNYGYTFGSGTRLTVV.

J is TRBJ2-4 and V is TRBV25-1; D ambiguous. Trimming shortened V by 4 bases and J by 8 bases, and 6 bases separated the two germline ends. Germline V CDR1 and CDR2: MGHDK, SYGVNS. CDR3 length: 11 amino acids. In DNA form, the CDR3 reads TGTGCCAGCAGTGTAGGAGACATTCAGTACTTC. Amino acid sequence: CASSVGDIQYF.

The chain recombines TRBV3-1 (or the pseudogene TRBV3-2) with TRBJ2-7; 8 positions agree with TRBD1. The CDR3 totals 14 residues. Unmatched junction bases numbered 6, after V lost 6 bases and J lost 2 bases. Germline V gene data show CDR1 as LGHDT and CDR2 as YNNKEL (reference sequence). CDR3 coding DNA: TGTGCCAGCAGGGGGACAGGTTCCACCTACGAGCAGTACTTC. This gives the protein CASRGTGSTYEQYF.

The J gene is TRBJ2-7, the V gene TRBV27; 9 bases fit TRBD2. CDR1 is MNHEY and CDR2 is SMNVEV in the germline V gene (reference sequence). This CDR3 is built from 14 residues. The junction had 6 bases not matched to a gene; V was cut back by 2 bases and J by 7 bases. Here the CDR3 DNA reads TGTGCCAGCAGTTTAGGGACTAGCCTAGGAGAGCAGTACTTC. Translation gives CASSLGTSLGEQYF.

V usage is TRBV6-5 and J usage is TRBJ2-3, with a possible D match to TRBD1 (6 bases). The germline V gene has CDR1 MNHEY and CDR2 SVGAGI. Trimming stripped 7 bases from V and 2 bases from J, with 16 bases between. The CDR3 totals 15 residues. The CDR3 is CASTQQGGYTDTQYF. For the CDR3, the DNA is TGTGCCAGCACCCAACAAGGGGGTTACACAGATACGCAGTATTTT.

The rearrangement joins TRBV2 to TRBJ1-3; no clear D. CDR3 length equals 15 residues. V shed 7 bases and J shed 1 base, with 14 bases lying between them. Germline V gives CDR1 SNHLY, CDR2 FYNNEI. The CDR3 is CASTELGESGNTIYF. The DNA for the CDR3 is TGTGCCAGCACCGAATTGGGCGAATCTGGAAACACCATATATTTT.

This sequence joins TRBV9 and TRBJ1-2; D is possibly TRBD1 (6 bases). Germline V gene sequence: CDR1 SGDLS, CDR2 YYNGEE. V was trimmed by 4 bases and J by 4 bases, leaving 17 bases between them. The CDR3 length is 15 residues. The CDR3 DNA follows: TGTGCCAGCAGCCCTCAAACAGGGTTCGGCTATGGCTACACCTTC. Protein: CASSPQTGFGYGYTF. The entire variable domain, with the rest obtained from reference TRBV9 and TRBJ1-2, is as follows: DSGVTQTPKHLITATGQRVTLRCSPRSGDLSVYWYQQSLDQGLQFLIQYYNGEERAKGNILERFSAQQFPDLHSELNLSSLELGDSALYFCASSPQTGFGYGYTFGSGTRLTVV.

Concerning this clone: A junction end diverges from the germline sequence, so it may reflect a read error. The V gene is TRBV4-2, the J gene TRBJ1-2, with 7 bases that match TRBD1. CDR1 and CDR2 from the germline V gene are LGHNA and YNFKEQ. The CDR3 is 13 residues long. In DNA form, the CDR3 reads TGTGCCAGCAGCCAAGATCCAGGGGGGAATATTTGCTTC. Translating gives CASSQDPGGNICF.